One and the same sample provided the 30 T cell receptor beta chains below, sequenced in a study of cytomegalovirus exposure and HLA in healthy donors. The PCR contained 60 Vbeta and 13 Jbeta primers. The data were produced by immunoSEQ multiplex PCR, yet TCRdb's version contains in-frame clones alone and is incomplete. The sample includes fewer than 200,000 clones, around 82% seen only once; the top ten take about 1.6%. Input material: PBMCs. The receptors derive from a male donor in good health and CMV-seronegative.

The J gene is TRBJ2-3, the V gene TRBV21-1; TRBD1 was called by the table and not checked on the DNA. TRBV21-1 is termed a pseudogene. The CDR3 is 17 residues long. CDR3: CASSKGPYRGEADTQYF. The CDR3 nucleotides are TGTGCCAGCAGCAAAGGTCCTTACAGGGGGGAGGCAGATACGCAGTATTTT.

The CDR3 is CASSRTDKNIQYF. DNA of the CDR3: TGTGCCAGCAGCCGGACAGACAAAAACATTCAGTACTTC. The chain employs TRBV7-2 and TRBJ2-4, with D possibly TRBD1 on 6 matching bases. In germline, CDR1 is SGHTA, CDR2 FQGNSA. V was clipped by 5 bases and J by 3 bases, with 8 bases between them. This CDR3 spans 13 amino acids.

This rearrangement joins TRBV7-8 to TRBJ1-2; D gene ambiguous. In germline, CDR1 is SGHVS, CDR2 FQNEAQ. There are 15 residues in the CDR3. V was cut by 3 bases and J by 0 bases, with 11 bases left in between. CDR3: CASSLTQEANYGYTF. CDR3 DNA sequence: TGTGCCAGCAGCTTGACGCAGGAAGCTAACTATGGCTACACCTTC.

The chain joins TRBV27 to TRBJ2-3; D might be TRBD1 (5 bases). CDR1 and CDR2 (germline): MNHEY, SMNVEV (reference sequence). With 3 bases removed from V and 2 bases from J, the gap between germline ends came to 9 bases. The CDR3 has 14 amino acids. CDR3 DNA: TGTGCCAGCAGTTTTCAACAGGCCACAGATACGCAGTATTTT. The encoded protein is CASSFQQATDTQYF.

The chain employs TRBV29-1 and TRBJ1-2; D remains ambiguous. V lost 3 bases, J lost 5 bases, and 7 bases lay in between. The CDR3 is 11 residues long. CDR1 SQVTM and CDR2 ANQGSEA come from the germline V gene. The CDR3 spells CSVEEGYGYTF. DNA for the CDR3: TGCAGCGTTGAGGAGGGATATGGCTACACCTTC.

In nucleotides, the CDR3 is TGTGCCAGCAGCGGCCCGGGGAGCAATCAGCCCCAGCATTTT. Protein sequence: CASSGPGSNQPQHF. The gene calls are TRBV28 and TRBJ1-5; unclear D gene. Germline values: CDR1 MDHEN, CDR2 SYDVKM. The CDR3 sequence is 14 residues long. Trimming left V 6 bases short and J 1 base short, with 10 bases between.

The V gene is TRBV19, the J gene TRBJ2-2; 10 bases line up with TRBD2. Germline CDR1 LNHDA, CDR2 SQIVND (reference sequence). The CDR3 sequence is 15 residues long. Unmatched junction bases numbered 9, after V lost 7 bases and J lost 7 bases. The CDR3 spells CASTRSLAGDGELFF. The CDR3 coding sequence is TGTGCCAGTACACGTAGTCTAGCGGGGGACGGGGAGCTGTTTTTT.

V is TRBV9 and J is TRBJ2-7, with TRBD2 identical over 8 bases. The CDR3 has 15 residues. Germline CDR1 and CDR2: SGDLS and YYNGEE. V dropped 4 bases and J dropped 0; count of bases not matched to a gene: 6. The CDR3 loop reads CASSREGRNSYEQYF. CDR3 in DNA: TGTGCCAGCAGCCGGGAGGGTCGCAACTCCTACGAGCAGTACTTC.

The chain couples TRBV7-9 to TRBJ1-1, with 10 bases identical to TRBD1. Germline CDR1 reads SEHNR; CDR2 reads FQNEAQ (reference sequence). This CDR3 has 17 amino acids. The junction had 5 bases not matched to a gene; V was cut back by 0 bases and J by 1 base. CDR3 protein: CASSLASGQGKNTEAFF. CDR3 in DNA: TGTGCCAGCAGCTTAGCTTCGGGACAGGGGAAGAACACTGAAGCTTTCTTT.

The chain combines TRBV28 with TRBJ2-7; D might be TRBD1 (6 bases). Trimming took 6 bases from V and 3 from J, leaving 15 bases between them. This CDR3 region has 14 residues. Germline V gives CDR1 MDHEN, CDR2 SYDVKM. CDR3 protein: CASRYRDIGYEQYF. The CDR3 bases are TGTGCCAGCAGGTACCGGGACATAGGCTACGAGCAGTACTTC.

The rearrangement links TRBV2 to TRBJ2-7, with 7 bases fitting TRBD2. Germline CDR1 SNHLY, CDR2 FYNNEI. The length of the CDR3 is 15 residues. J gave up 6 bases and V 6 bases, and 14 bases lay outside the gene matches. The CDR3 sequence: CASRNDRQGLREQYF. In DNA, the CDR3 is TGTGCCAGCAGGAATGACCGCCAGGGACTACGCGAGCAGTACTTC.

This rearrangement joins TRBV27 to TRBJ2-3, with 9 nucleotides matching TRBD1. The V and J ends lost 5 bases and 4 bases, in that order; junction bases with no gene match: 7. Per the germline V gene, CDR1 is MNHEY and CDR2 is SMNVEV (reference sequence). The CDR3 has 15 residues. The CDR3 bases are TGTGCCAGCAGTCCCAGGGACAGGGCGTCAGATACGCAGTATTTT. It encodes CASSPRDRASDTQYF.

The table lists this clone with a few counts. The CDR3 region has the DNA TGTGCCAGCAACGGCGGACTCCACACCGGGGAGCTGTTTTTT. It translates to CASNGGLHTGELFF. The V and J genes are TRBV9 and TRBJ2-2, with a possible D match to TRBD2 (5 bases). Germline V gives CDR1 SGDLS, CDR2 YYNGEE. Deletions cut 6 bases from V and 3 bases from J, with 12 bases between. This CDR3 comprises 14 residues. The entire variable domain, with the rest obtained from reference TRBV9 and TRBJ2-2, is as follows: DSGVTQTPKHLITATGQRVTLRCSPRSGDLSVYWYQQSLDQGLQFLIQYYNGEERAKGNILERFSAQQFPDLHSELNLSSLELGDSALYFCASNGGLHTGELFFGEGSRLTVL.

The CDR3 bases are TGTGCCAGCAGCGAACAGGGGGCTAGCGGGAGCTCAAAGCAGTATTTT. This gives the protein CASSEQGASGSSKQYF. The chain couples TRBV9 to TRBJ2-3, with D maybe TRBD2 (10 bases). This CDR3 is 16 amino acids long. The germline V gene has CDR1 SGDLS and CDR2 YYNGEE. The V and J ends lost 3 bases and 11 bases respectively, with 25 bases between them.

The genes are TRBV4-1 and TRBJ1-4; TRBD1 matches at 7 bases. Germline-derived CDR1 and CDR2 are MGHRA and YSYEKL. The CDR3 runs to 14 residues. Germline trimming cut 4 bases from V and 5 bases from J; bases unmatched to any gene: 4. The CDR3 DNA sequence: TGCGCCAGCAGCCGCCCGGACAGGAATGAAAAACTGTTTTTT. It encodes CASSRPDRNEKLFF.

This clone was picked up one time. The CDR3 sequence: CASSHLTAMNTEAFF. The CDR3 coding sequence is TGTGCCAGCTCACACTTGACAGCCATGAACACTGAAGCTTTCTTT. The rearrangement uses TRBV18 and TRBJ1-1; D is possibly TRBD1 (5 bases). The V end lost 4 bases, the J end lost 0 bases, and 12 bases lay between the germline ends. CDR3 length equals 15 residues. In germline, CDR1 is KGHSH, CDR2 LQKENI.

The chain links TRBV25-1 to TRBJ1-1, with D perhaps matching TRBD1 (5 bases). In germline, CDR1 is MGHDK, CDR2 SYGVNS. The length of the CDR3 is 14 residues. Trimming cost V 3 bases and J 4 bases, with 12 bases left between them. CDR3 loop: CASSDSLGGTEAFF. CDR3 bases: TGTGCCAGCAGTGATTCGTTGGGGGGCACTGAAGCTTTCTTT.

The chain has TRBV27 and TRBJ1-2, with 8 positions matching TRBD1. Germline CDR1 MNHEY, CDR2 SMNVEV (reference sequence). The CDR3 extends over 15 amino acids. After removal of 3 bases from V and 4 bases from J, the junction contained 7 bases not matched to a gene. The CDR3 DNA reads as TGTGCCAGCAGTTTTAAACAGGGGGTAGGCTATGGCTACACCTTC. Translating gives CASSFKQGVGYGYTF.

DNA for the CDR3: TGTGCCAGCAGCGTAGTGAGGGGGCCCACTGAAGCTTTCTTT. Protein: CASSVVRGPTEAFF. The rearrangement links TRBV9 to TRBJ1-1, with TRBD1 identical over 7 bases. Germline assignment: CDR1 SGDLS and CDR2 YYNGEE. V was clipped by 0 bases and J by 4 bases; unmatched bases: 3. This CDR3 is 14 amino acids long.

V is TRBV10-3 and J is TRBJ2-1; 9 positions match TRBD1. Unmatched junction bases numbered 3, after V lost 6 bases and J lost 6 bases. Germline lookup yields CDR1 ENHRY and CDR2 SYGVKD. The CDR3 extends over 13 amino acids. CDR3 sequence (DNA): TGTGCCATCAGGACAGGGGGACGCAATGAGCAGTTCTTC. This encodes CAIRTGGRNEQFF.

This clone was recorded only once. The chain links TRBV9 to TRBJ2-1; 7 bases are a match to TRBD1. There are 15 residues in the CDR3. Germline trimming cut 2 bases from V and 0 bases from J; bases unmatched to any gene: 2. Germline CDR1 reads SGDLS; CDR2 reads YYNGEE. The CDR3: CASSVQGVSYNEQFF. As DNA, the CDR3 is TGTGCCAGCAGCGTCCAGGGGGTCTCCTACAATGAGCAGTTCTTC.

This CDR3 is CASSKQTGYQETQYF. DNA for the CDR3: TGTGCCAGCAGCAAACAGACAGGGTACCAAGAGACCCAGTACTTC. The V gene is TRBV7-9, the J gene TRBJ2-5, with 7 positions matching TRBD1. Germline CDR1 reads SEHNR; CDR2 reads FQNEAQ (reference sequence). V lost 5 bases and J lost 0; bases outside the gene matches: 6. The CDR3 runs to 15 residues.

This clone appeared once. V is TRBV28 and J is TRBJ2-3, with TRBD2 matching 9 bases. The length of the CDR3 is 15 residues. V gave up 3 bases and J gave up 5 bases; unmatched junction bases: 6. Germline V lookup: CDR1 MDHEN, CDR2 SYDVKM. The CDR3, as DNA: TGTGCCAGCAGTTTCGCTAGCGGGATCGAAGATACGCAGTATTTT. This translates into CASSFASGIEDTQYF.

The V call is TRBV6-5, the J call TRBJ1-4; tentatively, D is TRBD1 (6 bases). The CDR3 consists of 15 residues. Per the germline V gene, CDR1 is MNHEY and CDR2 is SVGAGI. Deletions cut 5 bases from V and 4 bases from J, with 14 bases between. The CDR3: CASSAYQGSNEKLFF. As DNA, the CDR3 is TGTGCCAGCAGTGCCTACCAGGGGAGTAATGAAAAACTGTTTTTT.

The V gene is TRBV28, the J gene TRBJ2-1; D possibly corresponds to TRBD2 (6 bases). The germline V gene has CDR1 MDHEN and CDR2 SYDVKM. Trimming pared 5 bases from V and 7 bases from J, leaving 15 bases between. The CDR3 length is 14 residues. CDR3: CASSPYGGRNEQFF. The CDR3 region has the DNA TGTGCCAGCAGTCCCTATGGGGGGAGGAATGAGCAGTTCTTC.

The chain has TRBV4-1 and TRBJ2-2, with 16 bases matching TRBD2. Germline CDR1 and CDR2: MGHRA and YSYEKL. This CDR3 comprises 20 residues. V was clipped by 0 bases and J by 7 bases; unmatched bases: 11. Here the CDR3 reads CASSQEPGLAGGPHFGELFF. The CDR3 DNA reads as TGCGCCAGCAGCCAAGAACCGGGACTAGCGGGAGGGCCTCATTTCGGGGAGCTGTTTTTT.

This sequence joins TRBV7-9 and TRBJ1-1; no definite D call. V was clipped by 5 bases and J by 1 base, with 14 bases between them. The CDR3 has 15 amino acids. Germline V gene lookup returns CDR1 SEHNR and CDR2 FQNEAQ (reference sequence). The CDR3 region is CASSTSGSPNTEAFF. For the CDR3, the DNA is TGTGCCAGCAGCACCTCCGGGAGCCCGAACACTGAAGCTTTCTTT.

The chain employs TRBV18 and TRBJ1-2, with TRBD1 identical over 9 bases. This CDR3 contains 14 residues. Germline CDR1 is KGHSH and CDR2 is LQKENI. V was clipped by 4 bases and J by 5 bases; unmatched bases: 5. The CDR3 region is CASSLQGAGYGYTF. In DNA form, the CDR3 reads TGTGCCAGCTCACTACAGGGGGCGGGATATGGCTACACCTTC.

This clone was picked up one time. V gene TRBV19 combines with J gene TRBJ1-1; perhaps TRBD1 as D (5 bases). The ends were cut back, 9 bases at V and 3 bases at J, with 20 bases in the middle. The CDR3 runs 15 residues. Germline V CDR1 and CDR2: LNHDA, SQIVND (reference sequence). CDR3 DNA sequence: TGTGCCAGCCTCGACCCGGGGGGATCGCACACTGAAGCTTTCTTT. Its translation: CASLDPGGSHTEAFF. Complete variable domain (other parts from reference TRBV19 and TRBJ1-1): DGGITQSPKYLFRKEGQNVTLSCEQNLNHDAMYWYRQDPGQGLRLIYYSQIVNDFQKGDIAEGYSVSREKKESFPLTVTSAQKNPTAFYLCASLDPGGSHTEAFFGQGTRLTVV.

This sequence joins TRBV19 and TRBJ2-3, with D tentatively TRBD2 (7 bases). Germline-derived CDR1 and CDR2 are LNHDA and SQIVND (reference sequence). Trimming took 2 bases from V and 2 from J, leaving 17 bases between them. This CDR3 has 17 amino acids. CDR3 sequence reads: CASSIFFGGGVTDTQYF. Here the CDR3 DNA reads TGTGCCAGTAGTATATTTTTTGGAGGGGGGGTCACAGATACGCAGTATTTT.